This record covers a single T cell receptor beta chain. The target antigen is unknown. TCRdb fed the reads into MiXCR, producing one record per CDR3 protein. The sample holds around 490,000 distinct CDR3 sequences; 26% are singletons and the top ten take around 14%. V was cut by 5 bases and J by 8 bases, with 18 bases left in between. This CDR3 has 14 residues. The germline V gene encodes CDR1 MDHEN and CDR2 SYDVKM. The data belong to a study of T cell repertoires in cytomegalovirus infection. On the study more broadly: Indications of both CMV infection and matching HLA type were provided by public TCR beta signatures.

General study points: Using cumulative public TCR beta family frequency, the authors identified those who carried CMV together with the relevant HLA. Dominating the ex vivo response were TCR beta clonotypes that were CMV-specific and HLA-C-restricted.

This sequence originates from a human donor in good health (CMV status not recorded). Some clones in this sample may be carry-over from other donors' samples. Input material: PBMCs. This chain uses TRBV28 with TRBJ1-1; TRBD1 might be the D (6 bases). The CDR3 loop reads CASSPRGYRDEAFF. DNA for the CDR3: TGTGCCAGCAGTCCTAGGGGATACAGGGACGAAGCTTTCTTT.